This is a list of T cell receptor beta chains from one sample in a study of blood T cell repertoires in COVID-19. Libraries were prepared by immunoSEQ multiplex PCR; TCRdb keeps only in-frame clonotypes and omits some of them. The sample has under 200,000 clones, about 90% seen once. Sequencing was done on a sample of peripheral blood. The receptor set was obtained from a man aged 55 to 69 with active or convalescent COVID-19. CDR3s include the opening cysteine and the closing phenylalanine or tryptophan. The D gene is left open where the match is weak. Size is stated for part of the rows, as once, few or many counts, or as a class when the clone is expanded.

. | . | TRBJ1-5 | TRBV18 | CASSPQKNQPQHF | TGTGCCAGCTCACCTCAGAAAAATCAGCCCCAGCATTTT
. | . | TRBJ1-4 | TRBV19 | CASSLQGIGSEKLFF | TGTGCCAGTAGTCTCCAGGGGATTGGGAGTGAAAAACTGTTTTTT
. | few | TRBJ2-7 | TRBV11-2 | CASSLVQGWYEQYF | TGTGCCAGCAGCTTAGTGCAGGGTTGGTACGAGCAGTACTTC
TRBD1 | . | TRBJ1-5 | TRBV29-1 | CSYSPDRAGQPQHF | TGCAGCTACTCTCCGGACAGGGCAGGGCAGCCCCAGCATTTT
. | . | TRBJ1-4 | TRBV15 | CATSVRQINEKLFF | TGTGCCACCAGCGTGAGACAGATTAATGAAAAACTGTTTTTT
. | . | TRBJ2-2 | TRBV10-3 | CAISYMTRGNTGELFF | TGTGCCATCAGCTATATGACAAGGGGGAACACCGGGGAGCTGTTTTTT
TRBD1 | . | TRBJ1-2 | TRBV24-1 | CATSDRQGSGYTF | TGTGCCACCAGTGATCGACAGGGATCTGGCTACACCTTC
TRBD2 | . | TRBJ2-3 | TRBV11-3 | CASSRGGRAPDTQYF | TGTGCCAGCAGCCGCGGGGGACGGGCCCCAGATACGCAGTATTTT
. | once | TRBJ1-1 | TRBV6-5 | CASSPTGTSNTEAFF | TGTGCCAGCAGTCCAACCGGGACATCGAACACTGAAGCTTTCTTT
TRBD2 | . | TRBJ2-7 | TRBV11-2 | CASSGSAGKYEQYF | TGTGCCAGCAGTGGGTCAGCGGGGAAGTACGAGCAGTACTTC
. | . | TRBJ2-3 | TRBV5-8 | CASSLQGISTDTQYF | TGTGCCAGCAGCTTACAGGGAATTAGCACAGATACGCAGTATTTT
. | . | TRBJ1-5 | TRBV6-1 | CASSDPYGVHEPQHF | TGTGCCAGCAGTGATCCTTACGGGGTGCACGAGCCCCAGCATTTT
TRBD1 | few | TRBJ1-2 | TRBV30 | CAWSVVQGASGYTF | TGTGCCTGGAGTGTCGTACAGGGGGCAAGTGGCTACACCTTC
. | . | TRBJ1-2 | TRBV18 | CASSPRRVENGYTF | TGTGCCAGCTCACCACGCAGGGTCGAGAATGGCTACACCTTC
. | . | TRBJ2-7 | TRBV7-6 | CASSPRASAAEQYF | TGTGCCAGCAGCCCAAGGGCTAGCGCCGCCGAGCAGTACTTC
TRBD2 | . | TRBJ2-3 | TRBV10-2 | CASSGTSATDTQYF | TGCGCCAGCAGTGGGACTAGCGCCACAGATACGCAGTATTTT
TRBD2 | . | TRBJ2-5 | TRBV10-3 | CAISEGGSGGYEETQYF | TGTGCCATCAGTGAGGGAGGTAGCGGGGGGTACGAAGAGACCCAGTACTTC
TRBD1 | . | TRBJ1-4 | TRBV7-9 | CASSPGQNNYEKLFF | TGTGCCAGCAGCCCGGGACAGAACAACTATGAAAAACTGTTTTTT
TRBD2 | . | TRBJ2-7 | TRBV5-5 | CASSPPARLAGGRLSQQYF | TGTGCCAGCAGCCCTCCCGCCCGACTAGCGGGGGGCCGGCTTTCCCAGCAGTACTTC
TRBD1 | . | TRBJ1-3 | TRBV5-1 | CASSTGGSGNTIYF | TGCGCCAGCAGCACAGGGGGCTCTGGAAACACCATATATTTT
. | . | TRBJ1-3 | TRBV18 | CASSPEGTLSGNTIYF | TGTGCCAGCTCACCCGAGGGAACCCTATCTGGAAACACCATATATTTT
TRBD1 | . | TRBJ1-1 | TRBV27 | CASSRGQASDTEAFF | TGTGCCAGCAGTCGGGGACAGGCCTCGGACACTGAAGCTTTCTTT
. | . | TRBJ2-7 | TRBV6-5 | CASSFRGPSYEQYF | TGTGCCAGCAGTTTCAGGGGCCCCTCCTACGAGCAGTACTTC
. | . | TRBJ2-1 | TRBV4-1 | CASSQDRGSEQFF | TGCGCCAGCAGCCAAGATCGAGGAAGCGAGCAGTTCTTC
. | . | TRBJ2-7 | TRBV7-2 | CASSLGGGTVAYEQYF | TGTGCCAGCAGCTTAGGGGGCGGGACAGTTGCCTACGAGCAGTACTTC
. | . | TRBJ2-3 | TRBV29-1 | CSAPGHSTDTQYF | TGCAGCGCTCCGGGACACTCCACAGATACGCAGTATTTT
. | . | TRBJ2-3 | TRBV20-1 | CSASRGDTQYF | TGCAGTGCTAGTAGGGGAGATACGCAGTATTTT
. | . | TRBJ1-5 | TRBV9 | CASSAAAGSDQPQHF | TGTGCCAGCAGCGCCGCCGCCGGGAGCGATCAGCCCCAGCATTTT
. | . | TRBJ2-5 | TRBV7-7 | CASSLVGGAGETQYF | TGTGCCAGCAGCTTAGTAGGGGGGGCCGGTGAGACCCAGTACTTC
TRBD1 | . | TRBJ1-1 | TRBV7-9 | CASSIRQGREAFF | TGTGCCAGCAGCATTAGACAGGGGCGAGAAGCTTTCTTT
. | . | TRBJ2-6 | TRBV9 | CASSVGGSGANVLTF | TGTGCCAGCAGCGTAGGCGGCTCTGGGGCCAACGTCCTGACTTTC
TRBD1 | . | TRBJ1-5 | TRBV27 | CASKTGGNQPQHF | TGTGCCAGTAAGACAGGGGGCAATCAGCCCCAGCATTTT
TRBD1 | . | TRBJ1-3 | TRBV5-4 | CASSPTGGGNTIYF | TGTGCCAGCAGCCCTACAGGGGGAGGAAACACCATATATTTT
. | . | TRBJ1-2 | TRBV3-1/TRBV3-2 | CASSQDGAGATGSGYTF | TGTGCCAGCAGCCAAGATGGCGCAGGGGCAACGGGAAGTGGCTACACCTTC
. | . | TRBJ1-5 | TRBV6-5 | CASTQNNQPQHF | TGTGCCAGCACACAGAATAATCAGCCCCAGCATTTT
. | . | TRBJ1-3 | TRBV10-3 | CAISDGGTGNTIYF | TGTGCCATCAGTGACGGGGGAACTGGAAACACCATATATTTT